The next 31 T cell receptor beta chains were all read from a single sample in a study of T cell responses to AZD1222 COVID-19 vaccine. The method was immunoSEQ multiplex PCR; TCRdb's version includes in-frame clones alone and lacks a portion of them. The data contain 95,000 to 150,000 clones, roughly 93% of them singletons. The sample here was peripheral blood, taken on day 0 of AZD1222 vaccination. The receptors were gathered from an adult in good health.

The chain is built from TRBV29-1 and TRBJ1-2; no clear D. Per germline, CDR1 SQVTM and CDR2 ANQGSEA. Trimming removed 0 bases at V and 3 bases at J, with 17 bases between. The CDR3 totals 16 residues. CDR3 coding DNA: TGCAGCGTTGAAGATCCGGGAGGAGCTCGTTACTATGGCTACACCTTC. This sequence encodes CSVEDPGGARYYGYTF.

The rearrangement uses TRBV29-1 and TRBJ2-1; TRBD2 aligns across 12 bases. J gave up 8 bases and V 6 bases, and 11 bases lay outside the gene matches. The CDR3 extends over 15 amino acids. In germline, CDR1 is SQVTM, CDR2 ANQGSEA. The CDR3 loop reads CSVRFGLAGGYEQFF. The DNA of the CDR3 is TGCAGCGTAAGATTCGGCCTAGCGGGAGGGTATGAGCAGTTCTTC.

The gene calls are TRBV30 and TRBJ1-2; tentatively, D is TRBD1 (6 bases). The V gene lost 5 bases and the J gene lost 5 bases, with 12 bases spanning the gap. The CDR3 spans 12 residues. The germline CDR1 and CDR2 sequences are GTSNPN and SVGIG (reference sequence). The chain's CDR3 is CAWHRERYGYTF. The CDR3 DNA reads as TGTGCCTGGCACAGGGAAAGATATGGCTACACCTTC.

This chain links TRBV5-4 with TRBJ1-3, with 9 bases aligning to TRBD1. Trimming took 2 bases from V and 3 from J; bases not matched to a gene: 6. This CDR3 has 16 residues. Germline values: CDR1 SGHNT, CDR2 YYREEE (reference sequence). CDR3 in amino acids: CASSLQGANGGNTIYF. In DNA, the CDR3 is TGTGCCAGCAGCTTACAGGGGGCAAATGGTGGAAACACCATATATTTT.

V and J are TRBV30 and TRBJ1-4, with 9 nucleotides matching TRBD1. Germline CDR1 and CDR2: GTSNPN and SVGIG (reference sequence). The J segment lost 6 bases and the V segment lost 3 bases, leaving 5 bases of the junction unmatched. The CDR3 spans 14 residues. The CDR3 DNA is TGTGCCTGGAGAACCGGACAGGGGTATGAAAAACTGTTTTTT. Residues: CAWRTGQGYEKLFF.

V and J are TRBV19 and TRBJ2-1; tentatively, D is TRBD1 or TRBD2 (6 bases each). Trimming shortened V by 2 bases and J by 9 bases, and 14 bases separated the two germline ends. The CDR3 sequence is 14 residues long. Germline CDR1 and CDR2: LNHDA and SQIVND (reference sequence). CDR3 DNA sequence: TGTGCCAGTAGTATAAACAGGGAGGTCGGTGAGCAGTTCTTC. This translates into CASSINREVGEQFF. Using reference TRBV19 and TRBJ2-1 for the parts outside the CDR3, the full variable domain is DGGITQSPKYLFRKEGQNVTLSCEQNLNHDAMYWYRQDPGQGLRLIYYSQIVNDFQKGDIAEGYSVSREKKESFPLTVTSAQKNPTAFYLCASSINREVGEQFFGPGTRLTVL.

The chain combines TRBV2 with TRBJ2-1; D may be TRBD1 (5 bases). V lost 6 bases and J lost 6, with 12 bases in between. The germline gives CDR1 SNHLY, CDR2 FYNNEI. The CDR3 consists of 13 residues. The CDR3 spells CASRFRVANEQFF. In DNA, the CDR3 is TGTGCCAGCAGGTTCAGGGTGGCCAATGAGCAGTTCTTC.

The chain couples TRBV4-2 to TRBJ1-2; D uncertain. V lost 4 bases and J lost 3, with 12 bases in between. The CDR3 contains 14 residues. Germline CDR1 LGHNA, CDR2 YNFKEQ. In DNA form, the CDR3 reads TGTGCCAGCAGCCCACCGGGCCGGGACTATGGCTACACCTTC. Translating gives CASSPPGRDYGYTF.

This rearrangement joins TRBV5-1 to TRBJ2-2, with 7 bases identical to TRBD1. The V segment lost 5 bases and the J segment 3 bases; nucleotides outside the gene matches: 7. This CDR3 is 15 amino acids long. Germline V gene lookup returns CDR1 SGHRS and CDR2 YFSETQ. The CDR3 region is CASSSRQGYTGELFF. The CDR3 nucleotides are TGCGCCAGCAGTTCTAGACAGGGCTACACCGGGGAGCTGTTTTTT.

This rearrangement joins TRBV7-9 to TRBJ1-2, with TRBD1 matching 7 bases. The germline gives CDR1 SEHNR, CDR2 FQNEAQ (reference sequence). The CDR3 is 18 residues long. The J segment lost 0 bases and the V segment lost 6 bases, leaving 16 bases of the junction unmatched. Written as DNA, the CDR3 is TGTGCCAGCAGTCGTGGGCAGGGGGGCTTTCGCACTAACTATGGCTACACCTTC. Amino acid sequence: CASSRGQGGFRTNYGYTF.

The table lists this clone with a count of one. This chain joins TRBV29-1 and TRBJ2-3; TRBD2 aligns across 9 bases. Germline values: CDR1 SQVTM, CDR2 ANQGSEA. Trimming cost V 7 bases and J 2 bases; bases outside gene matches: 4. The CDR3 is 13 amino acids. The CDR3 loop reads CSGGLANTDTQYF. As DNA, the CDR3 is TGCAGCGGGGGACTAGCTAACACAGATACGCAGTATTTT.

The CDR3 region has the DNA TGTGCCAGCAGACCGACAGGGAAAGAGACCCAGTACTTC. Its translation: CASRPTGKETQYF. This chain joins TRBV11-1 and TRBJ2-5; 7 nucleotides align to TRBD1. Trimming cost V 6 bases and J 3 bases; bases outside gene matches: 4. The CDR3 sequence is 13 residues long. CDR1 and CDR2 from the germline V gene are SGHAT and FQDESV (reference sequence).

This clone has just a few counts. The genes are TRBV30 and TRBJ1-2; 7 positions agree with TRBD1. V lost 0 bases and J lost 2; bases outside the gene matches: 6. The CDR3 has 15 residues. The germline V gene has CDR1 GTSNPN and CDR2 SVGIG (reference sequence). CDR3 amino acids: CAWSVRDRRNYGYTF. In DNA, the CDR3 is TGTGCCTGGAGTGTTCGGGACAGACGCAACTATGGCTACACCTTC.

The chain couples TRBV7-9 to TRBJ2-3; TRBD1 agrees at 7 bases. The CDR3 sequence is 16 residues long. Per the germline V gene, CDR1 is SEHNR and CDR2 is FQNEAQ (reference sequence). Losses at the gene ends were 1 base for V and 7 bases for J; bases not matched to a gene: 11. CDR3 DNA sequence: TGTGCCAGCAGCTTAGGGACAGGTAGTGTTCGTCATACGCAGTATTTT. Translating gives CASSLGTGSVRHTQYF.

V and J are TRBV3-1 (or the pseudogene TRBV3-2) and TRBJ1-1, with D maybe TRBD1 (5 bases). CDR1 is LGHDT and CDR2 is YNNKEL in the germline V gene (reference sequence). CDR3 length: 12 residues. The V and J ends lost 1 base and 11 bases respectively, with 11 bases between them. This CDR3 is CASSQGEGRAFF. CDR3 DNA sequence: TGTGCCAGCAGCCAAGGGGAGGGACGGGCTTTCTTT.

The V and J genes are TRBV29-1 and TRBJ1-1; the match to TRBD1 covers 9 bases. Germline V gives CDR1 SQVTM, CDR2 ANQGSEA. The CDR3 is 14 residues long. Losses at the gene ends were 4 bases for V and 5 bases for J; bases not matched to a gene: 8. Written as DNA, the CDR3 is TGCAGCGTTGCCCCGGGACAGGGATTAACTGAAGCTTTCTTT. Protein product: CSVAPGQGLTEAFF.

V gene TRBV3-1 (or the pseudogene TRBV3-2) combines with J gene TRBJ2-1; no clear D gene. The CDR3 loop spans 14 amino acids. Germline V gene data show CDR1 as LGHDT and CDR2 as YNNKEL (reference sequence). Trimming left V 4 bases short and J 2 bases short, with 9 bases between. The CDR3 sequence: CASSLAQPYNEQFF. In DNA form, the CDR3 reads TGTGCCAGCAGCCTTGCCCAACCCTACAATGAGCAGTTCTTC.

The V call is TRBV19, the J call TRBJ1-1; D may be TRBD1 (5 bases). In germline, CDR1 is LNHDA, CDR2 SQIVND (reference sequence). V gave up 5 bases and J gave up 3 bases, with 16 bases separating them. The CDR3 consists of 15 residues. The CDR3 reads CASSLGPPKHTEAFF. CDR3 nucleotides: TGTGCCAGTAGTTTGGGACCTCCTAAGCACACTGAAGCTTTCTTT.

The gene calls are TRBV10-3 and TRBJ2-3; 10 bases align to TRBD1. With 0 bases clipped from V and 2 bases from J, the junction kept 5 bases outside the gene matches. Per the germline V gene, CDR1 is ENHRY and CDR2 is SYGVKD. The CDR3 contains 17 residues. The CDR3 DNA sequence: TGTGCCATCAGTGAGTCGAGACAGGGGGCTGTCACAGATACGCAGTATTTT. The encoded protein is CAISESRQGAVTDTQYF.

The chain joins TRBV7-2 to TRBJ2-5; 9 positions agree with TRBD2. This CDR3 has 18 amino acids. J lost 4 bases, V lost 4 bases, and 16 bases had no gene match. The germline CDR1 and CDR2 sequences are SGHTA and FQGNSA. The CDR3 bases are TGTGCCAGCAGCTCAGCCCCGTACAGCGGGAGGCGACGAGAGACCCAGTACTTC. Translating it yields CASSSAPYSGRRRETQYF. The complete variable domain, with remaining parts taken from reference TRBV7-2 and TRBJ2-5, reads GAGVSQSPSNKVTEKGKDVELRCDPISGHTALYWYRQSLGQGLEFLIYFQGNSAPDKSGLPSDRFSAERTGGSVSTLTIQRTQQEDSAVYLCASSSAPYSGRRRETQYFGPGTRLLVL.

CDR3 amino acids: CASSSRGGVPDTQYF. In DNA form, the CDR3 reads TGCGCCAGCAGCTCCCGGGGCGGGGTGCCAGATACGCAGTATTTT. The chain links TRBV5-1 to TRBJ2-3; possible D gene TRBD2, 6 bases. Trimming shortened V by 3 bases and J by 4 bases, and 15 bases separated the two germline ends. Germline assignment: CDR1 SGHRS and CDR2 YFSETQ. CDR3 length equals 15 residues.

This chain uses TRBV4-3 with TRBJ2-1; 8 nucleotides agree with TRBD2. J gave up 0 bases and V 2 bases, and 0 bases lay outside the gene matches. Germline CDR1 is LGHNA and CDR2 is YSLEER. This CDR3 has 15 residues. The CDR3 spells CASSQSGSSYNEQFF. CDR3 DNA: TGCGCCAGCAGCCAAAGCGGGAGCTCCTACAATGAGCAGTTCTTC.

The rearrangement joins TRBV29-1 to TRBJ2-1; D is unclear. V was shortened by 4 bases and J by 7 bases, with 11 bases between the two germline ends. CDR1 SQVTM and CDR2 ANQGSEA come from the germline V gene. The CDR3 has 12 residues. The CDR3 DNA follows: TGCAGCGTTGCCCCCACTGGGAATGAGCAGTTCTTC. Translation gives CSVAPTGNEQFF.

The rearrangement joins TRBV14 to TRBJ2-5, with D possibly being TRBD1 (5 bases). The germline V gene encodes CDR1 SGHDN and CDR2 FVKESK. This CDR3 comprises 13 residues. Trimming removed 2 bases from V and 9 bases from J, with 13 bases in between. The CDR3 nucleotides are TGTGCCAGCAGCCAAATAAGACAGAGCCCCCAGTACTTC. Translating it yields CASSQIRQSPQYF.

The V and J genes are TRBV7-2 and TRBJ2-7; D possibly matches TRBD1 or TRBD2 (5 bases each). Germline V gene lookup returns CDR1 SGHTA and CDR2 FQGNSA. The CDR3 is made up of 14 amino acids. Trimming removed 1 base from V and 2 bases from J, with 9 bases in between. In DNA form, the CDR3 reads TGTGCCAGCAGCTTAGGAAGGGGACCCTACGAGCAGTACTTC. This translates into CASSLGRGPYEQYF. The full variable domain, in which reference TRBV7-2 and TRBJ2-7 provide the parts outside the CDR3, is GAGVSQSPSNKVTEKGKDVELRCDPISGHTALYWYRQSLGQGLEFLIYFQGNSAPDKSGLPSDRFSAERTGGSVSTLTIQRTQQEDSAVYLCASSLGRGPYEQYFGPGTRLTVT.

In nucleotides, the CDR3 is TGTGCCAGCAGCCGGACAGGGTGGGATACGCAGTATTTT. Translation gives CASSRTGWDTQYF. V gene TRBV7-8 combines with J gene TRBJ2-3; 8 positions agree with TRBD1. V lost 5 bases, J lost 6 bases, and 4 bases stayed unmatched. Germline loops: CDR1 SGHVS, CDR2 FQNEAQ. The CDR3 runs to 13 residues. Using reference TRBV7-8 and TRBJ2-3 for the parts outside the CDR3, the full variable domain is GAGVSQSPRYKVAKRGQDVALRCDPISGHVSLFWYQQALGQGPEFLTYFQNEAQLDKSGLPSDRFFAERPEGSVSTLKIQRTQQEDSAVYLCASSRTGWDTQYFGPGTRLTVL.

The chain links TRBV10-3 to TRBJ1-4, with TRBD1 matching over 7 bases. Unmatched junction bases numbered 4, after V lost 3 bases and J lost 6 bases. CDR3 size: 14 residues. Per germline, CDR1 ENHRY and CDR2 SYGVKD. CDR3 protein: CAISDRGPDEKLFF. DNA of the CDR3: TGTGCCATCAGTGATAGGGGGCCTGATGAAAAACTGTTTTTT.

The chain carries TRBV4-1 and TRBJ1-1; D is unclear. Deletions cut 0 bases from V and 1 base from J, with 18 bases between. The CDR3 extends over 18 amino acids. Germline CDR1 reads MGHRA; CDR2 reads YSYEKL. The CDR3 here is CASSQDADPGSPNTEAFF. CDR3 in DNA: TGCGCCAGCAGCCAAGATGCTGATCCGGGGAGTCCGAACACTGAAGCTTTCTTT.

The genes are TRBV27 and TRBJ1-2; TRBD1 matches at 7 bases. The length of the CDR3 is 14 residues. Unmatched junction bases numbered 5, after V lost 4 bases and J lost 3 bases. Germline V CDR1 and CDR2: MNHEY, SMNVEV (reference sequence). In DNA form, the CDR3 reads TGTGCCAGCAGTTCCCACAGGGGATACTATGGCTACACCTTC. This codes for CASSSHRGYYGYTF.

The rearrangement links TRBV12-5 to TRBJ2-1, with D tentatively TRBD1 (6 bases). The V gene lost 3 bases and the J gene lost 10 bases, with 10 bases spanning the gap. Germline lookup yields CDR1 LGHNT and CDR2 FRNRAP. The CDR3 loop spans 12 amino acids. CDR3 nucleotides: TGTGCTAGTGGTTTATGGCAGGGGGAGCAGTTCTTC. Translation: CASGLWQGEQFF.

The chain recombines TRBV19 with TRBJ1-2; 7 nucleotides agree with TRBD1. The CDR3 extends over 16 amino acids. V dropped 5 bases and J dropped 4; count of bases not matched to a gene: 13. Germline V gives CDR1 LNHDA, CDR2 SQIVND (reference sequence). The CDR3 region has the DNA TGTGCCAGTAGTCCCGTGGGAGGGGGCGTTTCCTATGGCTACACCTTC. It is translated as CASSPVGGGVSYGYTF.